This T cell receptor beta chain appears in the sequencing data of a study of lymphopenia after photon versus proton radiotherapy. Generated by immunoSEQ multiplex PCR, the TCRdb table keeps only in-frame clones and is missing some. Of about 20,000 clones detected, about 92% appear once; the ten largest clones hold around 1.7%. This CDR3 contains 15 residues. V gave up 4 bases and J gave up 8 bases; unmatched junction bases: 9. Germline V CDR1 and CDR2: SGHTA, FQGNSA. This TCR was recovered from a woman in her thirties or forties with cholangiocarcinoma. The rearrangement links TRBV7-2 to TRBJ2-1; 9 nucleotides match TRBD2. Sequenced here: peripheral blood, sampled from a patient treated with photon-based radiotherapy. The CDR3 bases are TGTGCCAGCAGCTCCGCGGGGGGGGTTCGATATGAGCAGTTCTTC. Protein: CASSSAGGVRYEQFF.